What follows describes a single T cell receptor beta chain. Its antigen is not identified. This sample stems from a study of T cell responses to AZD1222 COVID-19 vaccine. In the study overall: Timing groups of about 4 and about 12 weeks for second doses were pooled. Study-level findings and limits: A mostly white British donor set with more females was recruited, and clonal diversity was possibly underestimated. Repertoire sampling was restricted to post-peak T cell response timepoints.

The ends were cut back, 1 base at V and 3 bases at J, with 6 bases in the middle. Germline V lookup: CDR1 SEHNR, CDR2 FQNEAQ (reference sequence). The CDR3 runs to 13 residues. The protocol was immunoSEQ multiplex PCR, while the TCRdb copy is restricted to in-frame clones and leaves out a portion. This repertoire shows about 170,000 clones, just under 95% found once; its top ten account for over 1.5%. This TCR came from an adult in good health. The chain links TRBV7-9 to TRBJ2-5; D remains ambiguous. Material: peripheral blood, obtained on day 0 of AZD1222 vaccination. In DNA form, the CDR3 reads TGTGCCAGCAGCTTAGGAGGAGAAGAGACCCAGTACTTC. This sequence encodes CASSLGGEETQYF. Supplemented by reference TRBV7-9 and TRBJ2-5, the full variable domain reads DTGVSQNPRHKITKRGQNVTFRCDPISEHNRLYWYRQTLGQGPEFLTYFQNEAQLEKSRLLSDRFSAERPKGSFSTLEIQRTEQGDSAMYLCASSLGGEETQYFGPGTRLLVL.